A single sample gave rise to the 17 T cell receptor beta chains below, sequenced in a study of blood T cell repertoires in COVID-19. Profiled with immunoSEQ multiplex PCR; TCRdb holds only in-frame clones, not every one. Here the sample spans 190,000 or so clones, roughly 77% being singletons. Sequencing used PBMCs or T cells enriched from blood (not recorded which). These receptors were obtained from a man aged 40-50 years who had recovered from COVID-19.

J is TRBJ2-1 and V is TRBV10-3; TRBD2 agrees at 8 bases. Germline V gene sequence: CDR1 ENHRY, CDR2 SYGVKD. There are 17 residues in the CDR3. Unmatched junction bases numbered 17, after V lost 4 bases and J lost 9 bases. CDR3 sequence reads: CAISVPSPGLELGEQFF. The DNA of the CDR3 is TGTGCCATCAGTGTCCCTTCACCGGGACTAGAACTGGGTGAGCAGTTCTTC.

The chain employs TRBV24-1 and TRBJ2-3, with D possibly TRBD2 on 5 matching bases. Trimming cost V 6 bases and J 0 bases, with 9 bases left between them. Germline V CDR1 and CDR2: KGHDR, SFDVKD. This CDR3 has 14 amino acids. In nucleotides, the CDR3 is TGTGCCACCAGTCCCCGGACTAGCACAGATACGCAGTATTTT. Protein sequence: CATSPRTSTDTQYF.

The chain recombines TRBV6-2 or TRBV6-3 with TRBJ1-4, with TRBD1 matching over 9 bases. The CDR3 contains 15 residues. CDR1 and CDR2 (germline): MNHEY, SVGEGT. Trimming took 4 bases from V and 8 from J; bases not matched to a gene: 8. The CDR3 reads CASSSTGTGREKLFF. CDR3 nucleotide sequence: TGTGCCAGCAGTTCCACCGGGACAGGGCGAGAAAAACTGTTTTTT.

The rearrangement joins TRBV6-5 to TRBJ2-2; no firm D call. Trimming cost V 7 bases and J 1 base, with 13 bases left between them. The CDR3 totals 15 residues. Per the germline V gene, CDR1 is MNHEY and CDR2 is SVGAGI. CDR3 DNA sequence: TGTGCCAGCAAGGAGACTCGCTTGAACACCGGGGAGCTGTTTTTT. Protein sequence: CASKETRLNTGELFF.

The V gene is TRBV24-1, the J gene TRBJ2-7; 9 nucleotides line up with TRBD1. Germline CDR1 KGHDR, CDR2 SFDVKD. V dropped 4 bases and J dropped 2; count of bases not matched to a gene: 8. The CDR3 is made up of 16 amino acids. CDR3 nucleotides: TGTGCCACCAGTGAACTCGGGACAGGGCGGACCTACGAGCAGTACTTC. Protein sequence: CATSELGTGRTYEQYF.

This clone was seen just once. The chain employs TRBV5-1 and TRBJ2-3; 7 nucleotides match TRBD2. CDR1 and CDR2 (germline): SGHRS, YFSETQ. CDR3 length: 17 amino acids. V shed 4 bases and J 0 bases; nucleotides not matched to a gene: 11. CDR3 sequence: CASSPGLSPTSTDTQYF. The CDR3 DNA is TGCGCCAGCAGCCCGGGACTATCCCCTACTAGCACAGATACGCAGTATTTT.

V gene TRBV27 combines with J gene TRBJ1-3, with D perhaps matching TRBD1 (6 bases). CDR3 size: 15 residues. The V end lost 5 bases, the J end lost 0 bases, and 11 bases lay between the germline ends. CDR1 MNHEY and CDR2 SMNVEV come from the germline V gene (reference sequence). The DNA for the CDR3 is TGTGCCAGCAGTAAAGACAGGTTCTCTGGAAACACCATATATTTT. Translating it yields CASSKDRFSGNTIYF.

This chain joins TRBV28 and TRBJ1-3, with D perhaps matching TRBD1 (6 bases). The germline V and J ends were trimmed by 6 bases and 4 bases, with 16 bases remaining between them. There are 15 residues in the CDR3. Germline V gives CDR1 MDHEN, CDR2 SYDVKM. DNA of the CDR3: TGTGCCAGCAGCTCGGTAGGGACACTAGGAAACACCATATATTTT. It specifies CASSSVGTLGNTIYF.

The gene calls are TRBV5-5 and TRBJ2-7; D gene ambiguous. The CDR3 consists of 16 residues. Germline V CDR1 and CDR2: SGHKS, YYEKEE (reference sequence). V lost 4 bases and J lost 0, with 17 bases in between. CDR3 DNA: TGTGCCAGCAGCCAAGAGTCCTTTCGCCTCTCCTACGAGCAGTACTTC. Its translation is CASSQESFRLSYEQYF.

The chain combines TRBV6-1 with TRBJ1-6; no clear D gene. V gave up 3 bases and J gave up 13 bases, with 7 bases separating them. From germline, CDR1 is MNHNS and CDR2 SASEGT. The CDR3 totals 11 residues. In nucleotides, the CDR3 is TGTGCCAGCAGTGAGCGATGGCCCCTCCACTTT. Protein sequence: CASSERWPLHF.

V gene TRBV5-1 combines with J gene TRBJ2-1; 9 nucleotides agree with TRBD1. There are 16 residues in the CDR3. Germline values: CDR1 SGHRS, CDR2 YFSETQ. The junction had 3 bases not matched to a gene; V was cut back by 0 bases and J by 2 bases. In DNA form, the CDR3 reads TGCGCCAGCAGCTTGGGTGGGACAGGGACCTACAATGAGCAGTTCTTC. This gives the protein CASSLGGTGTYNEQFF.

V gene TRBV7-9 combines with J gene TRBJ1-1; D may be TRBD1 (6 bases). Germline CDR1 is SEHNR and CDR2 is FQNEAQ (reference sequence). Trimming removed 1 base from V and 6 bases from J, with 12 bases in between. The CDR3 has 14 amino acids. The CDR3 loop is CASSLGRGRSEAFF. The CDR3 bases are TGTGCCAGCAGCTTAGGCAGGGGACGGTCTGAAGCTTTCTTT.

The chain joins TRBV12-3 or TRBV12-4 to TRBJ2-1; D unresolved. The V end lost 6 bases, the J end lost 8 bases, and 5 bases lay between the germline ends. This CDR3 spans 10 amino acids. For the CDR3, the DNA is TGTGCCAGCAGCGTTCATGAGCAGTTCTTC. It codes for CASSVHEQFF.

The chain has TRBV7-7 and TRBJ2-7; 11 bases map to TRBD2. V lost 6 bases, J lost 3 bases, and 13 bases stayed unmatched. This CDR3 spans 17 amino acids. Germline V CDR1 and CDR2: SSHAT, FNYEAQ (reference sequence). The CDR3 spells CASRSRPLAGGHYEQYF. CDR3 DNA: TGTGCCAGCAGATCCCGCCCTCTAGCGGGAGGACACTACGAGCAGTACTTC.

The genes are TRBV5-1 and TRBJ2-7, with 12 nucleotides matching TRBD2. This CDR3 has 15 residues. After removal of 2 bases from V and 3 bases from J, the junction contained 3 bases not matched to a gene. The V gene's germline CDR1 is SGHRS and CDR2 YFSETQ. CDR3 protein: CASSLETSGSYEQYF. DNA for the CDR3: TGCGCCAGCAGCTTAGAGACTAGCGGGAGCTACGAGCAGTACTTC. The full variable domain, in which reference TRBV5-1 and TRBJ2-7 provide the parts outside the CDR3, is KAGVTQTPRYLIKTRGQQVTLSCSPISGHRSVSWYQQTPGQGLQFLFEYFSETQRNKGNFPGRFSGRQFSNSRSEMNVSTLELGDSALYLCASSLETSGSYEQYFGPGTRLTVT.

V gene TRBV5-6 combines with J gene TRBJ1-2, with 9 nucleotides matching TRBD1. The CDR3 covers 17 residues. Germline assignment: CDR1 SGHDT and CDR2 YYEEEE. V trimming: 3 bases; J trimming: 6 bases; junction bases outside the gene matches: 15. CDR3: CASSWGTGPPSRDGYTF. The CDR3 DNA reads TGTGCCAGCAGCTGGGGGACAGGGCCCCCCTCCAGGGATGGCTACACCTTC.

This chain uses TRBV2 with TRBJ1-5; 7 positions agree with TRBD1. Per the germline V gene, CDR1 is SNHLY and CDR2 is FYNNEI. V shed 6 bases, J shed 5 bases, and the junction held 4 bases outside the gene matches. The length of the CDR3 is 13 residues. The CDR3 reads CASRGTAYQPQHF. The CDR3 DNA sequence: TGTGCCAGCAGAGGGACAGCTTATCAGCCCCAGCATTTT.